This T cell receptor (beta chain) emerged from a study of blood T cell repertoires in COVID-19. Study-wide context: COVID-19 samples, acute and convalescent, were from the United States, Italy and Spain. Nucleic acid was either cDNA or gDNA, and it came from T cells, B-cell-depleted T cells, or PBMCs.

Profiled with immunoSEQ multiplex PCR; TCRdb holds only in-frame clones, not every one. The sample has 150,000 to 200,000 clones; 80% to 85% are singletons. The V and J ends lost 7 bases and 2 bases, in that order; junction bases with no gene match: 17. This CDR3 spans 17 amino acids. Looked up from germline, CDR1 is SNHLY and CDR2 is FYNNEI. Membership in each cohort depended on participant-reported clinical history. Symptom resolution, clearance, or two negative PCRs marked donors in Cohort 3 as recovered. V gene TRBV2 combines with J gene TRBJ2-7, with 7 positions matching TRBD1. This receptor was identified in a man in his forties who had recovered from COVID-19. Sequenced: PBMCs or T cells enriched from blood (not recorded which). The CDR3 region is CASNHGQALIRAYEQYF. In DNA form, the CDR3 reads TGTGCCAGCAACCACGGACAGGCTCTGATTAGGGCCTACGAGCAGTACTTC.